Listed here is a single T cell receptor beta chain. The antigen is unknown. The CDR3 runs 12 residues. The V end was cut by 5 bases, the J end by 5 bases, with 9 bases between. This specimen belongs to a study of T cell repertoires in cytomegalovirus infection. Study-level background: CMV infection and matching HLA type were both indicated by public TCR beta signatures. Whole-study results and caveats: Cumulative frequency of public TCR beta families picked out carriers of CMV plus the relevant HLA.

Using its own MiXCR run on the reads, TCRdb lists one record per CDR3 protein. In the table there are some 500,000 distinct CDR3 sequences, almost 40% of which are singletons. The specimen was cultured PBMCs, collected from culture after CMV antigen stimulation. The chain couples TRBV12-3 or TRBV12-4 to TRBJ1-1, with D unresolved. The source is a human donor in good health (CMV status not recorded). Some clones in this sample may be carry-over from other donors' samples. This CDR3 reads CASSAYGTEAFF. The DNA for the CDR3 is TGTGCCAGCAGTGCTTATGGAACTGAAGCTTTCTTT.